This is a list of T cell receptor beta chains from one sample in a study of early T cells in non-severe SARS-CoV-2 infection. TCRdb passed the 5' RACE reads through MiXCR, listing each CDR3 protein once. The sample lists tens of thousands of distinct CDR3 sequences; less than 9.5% were seen once. The sample consisted of whole blood, taken at baseline. These receptors all stem from an adult who was a healthcare worker with PCR-confirmed SARS-CoV-2 infection or an uninfected control (not recorded which). CDR3s include the opening cysteine and the closing phenylalanine or tryptophan. D genes are given only for firm matches. Clone sizes are given selectively: once, few, many, or a class where the clone is expanded.

j_call v_call d_call clone_size cdr3_aa cdr3_nt
TRBJ2-7 TRBV20-1 . many CSARDSYEQYF TGCAGTGCTAGGGACAGCTACGAGCAGTACTTC
TRBJ2-1 TRBV6-5 . . CASSYSRINEQFF TGTGCCAGCAGTTACTCCCGAATCAATGAGCAGTTCTTC
TRBJ2-5 TRBV2 . many CASSPQGQPQETQYF TGTGCCAGCAGTCCCCAAGGACAGCCCCAAGAGACCCAGTACTTC
TRBJ2-2 TRBV12-3/TRBV12-4 TRBD1 few CASSLADRAGELFF TGTGCCAGCAGTTTAGCGGACAGGGCCGGGGAGCTGTTTTTT
TRBJ2-3 TRBV3-1 TRBD2 . CASSQEVLAGGTTDTQYF TGTGCCAGCAGCCAAGAAGTCCTAGCGGGGGGAACCACAGATACGCAGTATTTT
TRBJ2-1 TRBV19 . . CASSSGDHYNEQFF TGTGCCAGTAGCTCTGGGGACCACTACAATGAGCAGTTCTTC
TRBJ2-7 TRBV2 . many CASSLRGYEQYF TGTGCCAGCAGTCTCCGGGGCTACGAGCAGTACTTC
TRBJ1-2 TRBV14 TRBD1 many CASSPDRFNGYTF TGTGCCAGCAGCCCGGACAGGTTCAATGGCTACACCTTC
TRBJ2-2 TRBV6-5 . few CASSPSEAGELFF TGTGCCAGCAGTCCATCGGAGGCCGGGGAGCTGTTTTTT
TRBJ1-1 TRBV7-9 . . CASSLGGEDTEAFF TGTGCCAGCAGCTTAGGAGGTGAGGACACTGAAGCTTTCTTT
TRBJ2-7 TRBV24-1 . few CATSESRGGGEQYF TGTGCCACCAGTGAGAGCAGAGGGGGAGGCGAGCAGTACTTC
TRBJ2-3 TRBV11-3 TRBD1 . CASSPGQFTDTQYF TGTGCCAGCAGCCCGGGACAGTTTACAGATACGCAGTATTTT
TRBJ2-7 TRBV12-3/TRBV12-4 . few CASSLNPPPYEQYF TGTGCCAGCAGTTTAAACCCCCCCCCCTACGAGCAGTACTTC
TRBJ2-7 TRBV27 TRBD1 many CASSLFSGTGIHEQYF TGTGCCAGCAGTTTATTCTCCGGGACAGGGATCCACGAGCAGTACTTC
TRBJ2-7 TRBV6-2/TRBV6-3 . few CASTSDWEQYF TGTGCCAGCACCTCAGATTGGGAGCAGTACTTC
TRBJ2-5 TRBV3-1 TRBD2 many CASSQKDSTGTSGERSRRRTQYF TGTGCCAGCAGCCAAAAGGATAGCACCGGGACTAGCGGGGAGAGGTCGAGAAGAAGGACCCAGTACTTC
TRBJ2-3 TRBV5-6 . many CASRRGADTQYF TGTGCCAGCAGACGGGGCGCAGATACGCAGTATTTT
TRBJ2-1 TRBV24-1 . many CATSDNPASSYNEQFF TGTGCCACCAGTGATAACCCAGCTAGCTCCTACAATGAGCAGTTCTTC
TRBJ1-1 TRBV6-5 . . CASGGRGATEAFF TGTGCCAGCGGGGGACGGGGGGCCACTGAAGCTTTCTTT
TRBJ2-2 TRBV7-9 TRBD2 . CASSLGGTSARTGELFF TGTGCCAGCAGCTTAGGGGGGACTAGCGCACGGACCGGGGAGCTGTTTTTT
TRBJ1-2 TRBV27 . . CASSLSGPRGYTF TGTGCCAGCAGTTTATCCGGCCCACGAGGCTACACCTTC
TRBJ2-3 TRBV5-1 TRBD1 . CASYRGTTDTQYF TGCGCCAGCTACAGGGGTACCACAGATACGCAGTATTTT
TRBJ2-1 TRBV28 TRBD1 . CASSFPGQGAGEQFF TGTGCCAGCAGTTTTCCGGGACAGGGGGCGGGGGAGCAGTTCTTC
TRBJ2-4 TRBV4-1 . many CASSQDRKDIQYF TGCGCCAGCAGCCAAGACAGGAAGGACATTCAGTACTTC
TRBJ1-2 TRBV6-5 . many CASSPAGSSNYGYTF TGTGCCAGCAGTCCAGCTGGGTCTTCTAACTATGGCTACACCTTC
TRBJ1-6 TRBV7-9 . once CASSPMTVGDSPLHF TGTGCCAGCAGCCCGATGACAGTCGGCGATTCACCCCTCCACTTT
TRBJ1-1 TRBV18 . . CASSPAGKNTEAFF TGTGCCAGCTCACCAGCAGGGAAGAACACTGAAGCTTTCTTT
TRBJ2-7 TRBV19 . few CASSRLGLDEQYF TGTGCCAGTAGTCGACTGGGGCTGGACGAGCAGTACTTC
TRBJ1-1 TRBV7-6 . many CASSRGRATEAFF TGTGCCAGCAGCCGCGGGCGGGCCACTGAAGCTTTCTTT